This T cell receptor beta chain is drawn from a study of chemoradiotherapy in HPV16-positive cancers. Study-wide background: A couple of HPV16-positive patients' cells yielded candidate HPV-specific clones and common motifs.

In regard to this clone: Antigen unknown.

Sequencing used immunoSEQ multiplex PCR; TCRdb keeps in-frame clones, though not all of them. This table has about 22,000 clones, around 75% appearing once. The V gene lost 7 bases and the J gene lost 0 bases, with 12 bases spanning the gap. The CDR3 covers 15 residues. CDR1 is LNHDA, CDR2 SQIVND, per germline (reference sequence). Points from the study as a whole: During treatment, candidate HPV-specific clones and E7-related motifs expanded in tumor.

This sample was taken from a patient who underwent chemoradiotherapy. The genes are TRBV19 and TRBJ1-4; perhaps TRBD1 as D (5 bases). This receptor was obtained from a human donor with HPV-associated anogenital cancer. The CDR3: CASTSGDATNEKLFF. As DNA, the CDR3 is TGTGCCAGTACCTCCGGGGACGCAACTAATGAAAAACTGTTTTTT.